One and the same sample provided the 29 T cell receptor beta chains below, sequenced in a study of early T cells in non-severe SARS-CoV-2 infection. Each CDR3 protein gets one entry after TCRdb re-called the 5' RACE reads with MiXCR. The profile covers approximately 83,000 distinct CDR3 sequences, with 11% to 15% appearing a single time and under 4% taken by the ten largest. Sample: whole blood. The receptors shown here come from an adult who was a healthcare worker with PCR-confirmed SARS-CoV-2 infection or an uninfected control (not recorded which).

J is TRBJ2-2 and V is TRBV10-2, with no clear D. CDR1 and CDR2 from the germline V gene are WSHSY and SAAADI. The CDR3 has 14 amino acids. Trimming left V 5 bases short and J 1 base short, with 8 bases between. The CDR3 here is CASSPHQNTGELFF. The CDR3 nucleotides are TGCGCCAGCAGTCCTCACCAGAACACCGGGGAGCTGTTTTTT.

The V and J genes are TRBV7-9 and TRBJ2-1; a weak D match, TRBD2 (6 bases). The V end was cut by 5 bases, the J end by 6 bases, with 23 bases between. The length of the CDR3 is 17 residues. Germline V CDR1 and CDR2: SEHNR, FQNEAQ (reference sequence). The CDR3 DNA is TGTGCCAGCAGCGCCGCCGGCGGGGCCGATCATCGCAATGAGCAGTTCTTC. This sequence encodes CASSAAGGADHRNEQFF.

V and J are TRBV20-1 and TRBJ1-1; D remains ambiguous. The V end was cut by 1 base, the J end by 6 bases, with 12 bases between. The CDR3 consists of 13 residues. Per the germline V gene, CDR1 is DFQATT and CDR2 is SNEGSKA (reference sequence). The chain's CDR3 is CSARVGNTAEAFF. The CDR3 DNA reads TGCAGTGCTAGAGTTGGGAATACGGCTGAAGCTTTCTTT.

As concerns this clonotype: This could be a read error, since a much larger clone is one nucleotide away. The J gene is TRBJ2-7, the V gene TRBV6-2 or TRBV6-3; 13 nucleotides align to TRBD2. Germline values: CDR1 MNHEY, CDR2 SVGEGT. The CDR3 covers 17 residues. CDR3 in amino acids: CVSSYPTSGGPSYEQYF. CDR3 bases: TGTGTCAGCAGTTATCCGACTAGCGGGGGGCCCAGCTACGAGCAGTACTTC.

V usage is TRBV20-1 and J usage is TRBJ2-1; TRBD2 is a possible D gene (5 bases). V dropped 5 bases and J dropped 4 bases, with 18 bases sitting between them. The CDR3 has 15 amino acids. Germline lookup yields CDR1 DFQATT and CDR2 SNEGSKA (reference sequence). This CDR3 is CSAYTDRGNYNEQFF. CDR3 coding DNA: TGCAGTGCTTACACAGATCGGGGAAATTACAATGAGCAGTTCTTC.

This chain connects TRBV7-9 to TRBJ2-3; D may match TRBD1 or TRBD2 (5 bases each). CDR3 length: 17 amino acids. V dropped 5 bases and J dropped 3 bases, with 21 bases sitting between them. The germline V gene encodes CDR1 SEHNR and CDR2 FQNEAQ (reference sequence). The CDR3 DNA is TGTGCCAGCAGCCCATCCCTTGACGGGACGGCAACAGATACGCAGTATTTT. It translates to CASSPSLDGTATDTQYF. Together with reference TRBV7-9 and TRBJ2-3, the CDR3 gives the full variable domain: DTGVSQNPRHKITKRGQNVTFRCDPISEHNRLYWYRQTLGQGPEFLTYFQNEAQLEKSRLLSDRFSAERPKGSFSTLEIQRTEQGDSAMYLCASSPSLDGTATDTQYFGPGTRLTVL.

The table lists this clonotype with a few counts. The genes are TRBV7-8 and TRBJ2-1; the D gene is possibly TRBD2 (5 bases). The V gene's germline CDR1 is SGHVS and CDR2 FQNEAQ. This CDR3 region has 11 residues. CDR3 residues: CVVRGLFEQFF. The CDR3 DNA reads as TGTGTGGTCCGGGGTCTATTTGAGCAGTTCTTC.

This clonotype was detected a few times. CDR3 DNA sequence: TGTGCCAGCAGTATCGTCCCATCAGGCTACACCTTC. Residues: CASSIVPSGYTF. The chain has TRBV2 and TRBJ1-2; D ambiguous. Germline CDR1 and CDR2: SNHLY and FYNNEI. V was shortened by 5 bases and J by 8 bases, with 12 bases between the two germline ends. The CDR3 consists of 12 residues.

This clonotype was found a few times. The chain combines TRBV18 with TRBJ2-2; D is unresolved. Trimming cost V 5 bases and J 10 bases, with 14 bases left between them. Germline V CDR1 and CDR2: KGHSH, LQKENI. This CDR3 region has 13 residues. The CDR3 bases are TGTGCCAGCTCAAAGCAAAGGGTCCAGGAGCTGTTTTTT. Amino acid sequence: CASSKQRVQELFF.

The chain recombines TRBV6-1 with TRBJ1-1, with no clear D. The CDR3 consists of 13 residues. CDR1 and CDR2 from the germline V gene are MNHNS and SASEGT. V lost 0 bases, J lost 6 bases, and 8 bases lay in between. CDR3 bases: TGTGCCAGCAGTGAAGCGCTTGGGCCTGAAGCTTTCTTT. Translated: CASSEALGPEAFF.

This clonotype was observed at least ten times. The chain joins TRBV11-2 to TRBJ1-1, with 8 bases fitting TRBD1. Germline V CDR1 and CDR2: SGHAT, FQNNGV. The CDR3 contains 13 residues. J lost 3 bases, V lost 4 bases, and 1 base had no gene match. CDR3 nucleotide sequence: TGTGCCAGCAGCTCGGACAGGGACACTGAAGCTTTCTTT. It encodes CASSSDRDTEAFF.

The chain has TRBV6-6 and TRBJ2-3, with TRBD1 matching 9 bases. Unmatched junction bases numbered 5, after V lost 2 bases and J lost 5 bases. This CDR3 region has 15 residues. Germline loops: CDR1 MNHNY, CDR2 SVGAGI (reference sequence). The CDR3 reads CASSYRGTGRDTQYF. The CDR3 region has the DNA TGTGCCAGCAGTTACCGCGGGACAGGGAGAGATACGCAGTATTTT.

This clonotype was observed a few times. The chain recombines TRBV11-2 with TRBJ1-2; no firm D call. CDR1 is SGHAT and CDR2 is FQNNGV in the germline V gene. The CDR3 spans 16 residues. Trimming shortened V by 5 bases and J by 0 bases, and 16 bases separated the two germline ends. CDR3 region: CASSPGSGGTNYGYTF. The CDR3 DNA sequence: TGTGCCAGCAGCCCCGGGTCGGGCGGGACTAACTATGGCTACACCTTC.

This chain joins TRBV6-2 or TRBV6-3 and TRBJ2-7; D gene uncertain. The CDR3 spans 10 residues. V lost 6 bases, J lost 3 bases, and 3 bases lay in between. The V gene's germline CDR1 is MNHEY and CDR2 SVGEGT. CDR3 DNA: TGTGCCAGCAGAATCTACGAGCAGTACTTC. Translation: CASRIYEQYF.

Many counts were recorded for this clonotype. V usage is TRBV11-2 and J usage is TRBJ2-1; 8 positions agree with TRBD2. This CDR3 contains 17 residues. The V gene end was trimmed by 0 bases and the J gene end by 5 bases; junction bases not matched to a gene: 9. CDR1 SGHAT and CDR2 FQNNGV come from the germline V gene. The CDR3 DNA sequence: TGTGCCAGCAGCTTAGACCGGGGGACTAGTGGGAACAATGAGCAGTTCTTC. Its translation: CASSLDRGTSGNNEQFF.

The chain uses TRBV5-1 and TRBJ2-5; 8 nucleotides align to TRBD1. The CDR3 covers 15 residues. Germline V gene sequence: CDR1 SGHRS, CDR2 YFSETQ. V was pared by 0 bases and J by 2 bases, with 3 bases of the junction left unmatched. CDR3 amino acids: CASSLATGGQETQYF. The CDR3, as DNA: TGCGCCAGCAGCTTGGCTACAGGGGGACAAGAGACCCAGTACTTC.

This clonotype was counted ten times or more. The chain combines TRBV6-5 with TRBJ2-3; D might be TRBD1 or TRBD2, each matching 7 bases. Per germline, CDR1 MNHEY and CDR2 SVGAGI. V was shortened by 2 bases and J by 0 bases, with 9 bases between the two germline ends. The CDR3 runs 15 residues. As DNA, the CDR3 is TGTGCCAGCAGTTACCAGGGGGGGAGCACAGATACGCAGTATTTT. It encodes CASSYQGGSTDTQYF.

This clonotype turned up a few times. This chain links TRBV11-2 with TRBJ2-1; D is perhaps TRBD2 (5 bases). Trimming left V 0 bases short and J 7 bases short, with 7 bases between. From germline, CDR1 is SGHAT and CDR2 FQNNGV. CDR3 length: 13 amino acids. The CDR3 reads CASSLEGDNEQFF. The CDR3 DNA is TGTGCCAGCAGCTTAGAGGGAGATAATGAGCAGTTCTTC.

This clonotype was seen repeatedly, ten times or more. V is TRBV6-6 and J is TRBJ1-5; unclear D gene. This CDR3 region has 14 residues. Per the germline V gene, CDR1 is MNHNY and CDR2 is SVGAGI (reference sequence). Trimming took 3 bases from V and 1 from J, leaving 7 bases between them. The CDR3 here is CASSYYVSNQPQHF. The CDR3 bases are TGTGCCAGCAGTTATTATGTCAGCAATCAGCCCCAGCATTTT.

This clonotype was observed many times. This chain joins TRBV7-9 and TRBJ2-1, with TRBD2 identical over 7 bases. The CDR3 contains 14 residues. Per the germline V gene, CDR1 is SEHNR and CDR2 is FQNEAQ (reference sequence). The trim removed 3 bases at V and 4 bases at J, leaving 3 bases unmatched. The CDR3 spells CASSLAGAYNEQFF. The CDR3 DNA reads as TGTGCCAGCAGCTTGGCGGGAGCTTACAATGAGCAGTTCTTC.

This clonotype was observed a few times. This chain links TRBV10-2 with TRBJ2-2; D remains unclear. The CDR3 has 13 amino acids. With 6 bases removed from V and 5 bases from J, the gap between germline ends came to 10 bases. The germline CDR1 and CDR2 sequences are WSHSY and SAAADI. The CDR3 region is CASRGSETGELFF. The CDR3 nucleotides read TGCGCCAGCAGGGGGTCTGAAACCGGGGAGCTGTTTTTT.

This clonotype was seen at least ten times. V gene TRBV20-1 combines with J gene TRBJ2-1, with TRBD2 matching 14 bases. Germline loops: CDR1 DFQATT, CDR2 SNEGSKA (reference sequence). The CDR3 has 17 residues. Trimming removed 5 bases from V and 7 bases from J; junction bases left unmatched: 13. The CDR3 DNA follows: TGCAGTGCTCAAAATACCGGGACTAGCGGGAGAGAGAATGAGCAGTTCTTC. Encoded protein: CSAQNTGTSGRENEQFF.

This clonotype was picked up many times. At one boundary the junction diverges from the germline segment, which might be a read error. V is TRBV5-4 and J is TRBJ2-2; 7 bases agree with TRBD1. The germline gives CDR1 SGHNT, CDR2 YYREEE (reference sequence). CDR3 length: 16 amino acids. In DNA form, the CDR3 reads TGTGCCAGCAGCTATGGAGAACAGGGGAACGCCGGGGAGCTGTTTTTT. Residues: CASSYGEQGNAGELFF.

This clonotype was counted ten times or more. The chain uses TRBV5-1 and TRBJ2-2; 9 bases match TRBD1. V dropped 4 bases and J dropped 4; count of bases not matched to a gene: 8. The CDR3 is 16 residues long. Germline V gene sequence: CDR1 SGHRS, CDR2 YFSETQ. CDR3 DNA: TGCGCCAGCAGCGCCGGACAGGGGTCCGGCACCGGGGAGCTGTTTTTT. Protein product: CASSAGQGSGTGELFF.

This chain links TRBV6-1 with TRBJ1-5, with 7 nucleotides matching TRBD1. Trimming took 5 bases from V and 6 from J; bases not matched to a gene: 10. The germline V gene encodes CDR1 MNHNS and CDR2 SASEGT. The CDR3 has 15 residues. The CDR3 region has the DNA TGTGCCAGCAGTAAAATGACAGGGTTCGGTCAGCCCCAGCATTTT. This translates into CASSKMTGFGQPQHF.

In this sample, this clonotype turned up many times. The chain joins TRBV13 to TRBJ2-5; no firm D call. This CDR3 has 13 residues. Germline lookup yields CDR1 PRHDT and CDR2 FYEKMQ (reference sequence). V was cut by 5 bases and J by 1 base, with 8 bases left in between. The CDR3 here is CASSLDVQETQYF. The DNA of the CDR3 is TGTGCCAGCAGCCTCGATGTCCAAGAGACCCAGTACTTC.

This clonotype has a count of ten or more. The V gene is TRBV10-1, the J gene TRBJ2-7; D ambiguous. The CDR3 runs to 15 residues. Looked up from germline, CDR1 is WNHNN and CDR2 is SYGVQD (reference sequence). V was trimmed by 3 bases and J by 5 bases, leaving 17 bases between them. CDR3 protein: CASSDRRRDPDEQYF. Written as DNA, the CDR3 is TGCGCCAGCAGTGACAGAAGACGAGACCCTGACGAGCAGTACTTC.

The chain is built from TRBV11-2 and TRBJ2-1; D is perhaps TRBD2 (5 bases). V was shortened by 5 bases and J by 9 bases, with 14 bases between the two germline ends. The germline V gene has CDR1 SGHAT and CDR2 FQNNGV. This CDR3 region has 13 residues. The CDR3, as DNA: TGTGCCAGCAGCCCACCCCAAGGAGGTGAGCAGTTCTTC. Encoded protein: CASSPPQGGEQFF.

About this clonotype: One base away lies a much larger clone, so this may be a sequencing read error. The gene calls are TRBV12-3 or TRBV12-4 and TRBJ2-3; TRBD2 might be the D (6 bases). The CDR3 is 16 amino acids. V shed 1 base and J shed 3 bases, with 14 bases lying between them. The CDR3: CASSLGRGSPTDTQYF. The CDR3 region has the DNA TGTGCCAGCAGTTTAGGGAGGGGTTCTCCGACAGATACGCAGTATTTT.